The TCR beta chain described here comes from a study of cytomegalovirus exposure and HLA in healthy donors. The length of the CDR3 is 14 residues. Germline loops: CDR1 LGHNA, CDR2 YNFKEQ. The PCR made use of 60 Vbeta and 13 Jbeta primers. Libraries were prepared by immunoSEQ multiplex PCR; TCRdb keeps only in-frame clonotypes and omits some of them. The table has 90,000 to 110,000 clones, approximately 80% seen once. Sequenced input: PBMCs. The sequence came from a young woman in good health and CMV-seronegative. V is TRBV4-2 and J is TRBJ2-5; the match to TRBD2 covers 9 bases. The better agreement between TRBJ2-7 and the DNA end casts doubt on the J call. The CDR3 DNA is TGTGCCAGCAGCCAAGGGCGGGAGGGAGCCGAGCAGTACTTC. It translates to CASSQGREGAEQYF.